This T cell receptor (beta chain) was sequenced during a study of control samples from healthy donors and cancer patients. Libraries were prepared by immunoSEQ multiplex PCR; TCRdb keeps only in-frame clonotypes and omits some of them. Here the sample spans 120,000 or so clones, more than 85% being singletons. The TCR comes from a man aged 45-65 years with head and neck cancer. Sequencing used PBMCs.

The CDR3 protein is CASSPWDGAYEQYF. Here the CDR3 DNA reads TGTGCCAGCAGCCCGTGGGATGGGGCCTACGAGCAGTACTTC. The chain joins TRBV3-1 (or the pseudogene TRBV3-2) to TRBJ2-7; no reliable D call. The CDR3 has 14 residues. V dropped 4 bases and J dropped 2 bases, with 12 bases sitting between them. Germline assignment: CDR1 LGHDT and CDR2 YNNKEL (reference sequence).